This TCR beta chain was documented in a study of blood T cell repertoires in COVID-19. Followed longitudinally, the Seattle patients had been enrolled during active infection. J was trimmed by 4 bases and V by 3 bases; bases with no gene match: 6. This CDR3 has 15 residues. Per germline, CDR1 KGHSH and CDR2 LQKENI. Repertoires were generated with immunoSEQ multiplex PCR, while TCRdb's copy carries only in-frame clones and drops some. This table has 250,000 or so clones, more than 75% appearing once. V gene TRBV18 combines with J gene TRBJ1-5, with TRBD1 identical over 7 bases. Sequenced material: peripheral blood. The sequence came from a woman in her fifties or sixties with COVID-19, enrolled during active disease. The CDR3 DNA reads TGTGCCAGCTCACCTACCGACAGGGAGAATCAGCCCCAGCATTTT. Translation gives CASSPTDRENQPQHF.